This T cell receptor beta chain was sequenced in a study of CD8 T cells in ankylosing spondylitis. Findings and limits, study-wide: Fewer than ten highly homologous variants made up a TCR beta motif that seemed to typify ankylosing spondylitis blood. Clones linked to disease were reported to show significant enrichment in matched ankylosing spondylitis synovial fluid.

CDR3 length equals 17 residues. CDR1 and CDR2 (germline): MGHRA, YSYEKL. V shed 3 bases, J shed 6 bases, and the junction held 12 bases outside the gene matches. The TCR beta libraries were generated through quantitative 5'-RACE incorporating molecular barcodes. In TCRdb, the 5' RACE reads were re-called with MiXCR into one record per CDR3 protein. This sample yields roughly 700,000 distinct CDR3 sequences, of which around 20% are seen a single time; under 20% belongs to the top ten. This clonotype has a count of ten or more. Its antigen remains unknown. This sequence was found in a male donor with ankylosing spondylitis. The chain uses TRBV4-1 and TRBJ2-1; 9 nucleotides line up with TRBD1. Sequencing was performed on blood, either unsorted or a sorted T cell fraction (not recorded which). CDR3 sequence (DNA): TGCGCCAGCAGCCATTCAGCCGGGACAGGGCGACCCAATGAGCAGTTCTTC. Translation gives CASSHSAGTGRPNEQFF.